A single sample is the source of the 29 T cell receptor beta chains below, sequenced in a study of blood T cell repertoires in COVID-19. Sequencing was performed with immunoSEQ multiplex PCR; in TCRdb, only in-frame clones are kept and a portion is missing. Of some 350,000 clones listed, about 89% are singletons. Input material: peripheral blood. These receptors were obtained from a woman in her fifties or sixties with COVID-19, enrolled during active disease.

The CDR3 sequence is CACPGQVGNTDTQYF. Here the CDR3 DNA reads TGTGCCTGTCCCGGACAGGTAGGAAACACAGATACGCAGTATTTT. The V gene is TRBV30, the J gene TRBJ2-3, with 7 bases that match TRBD1. V was clipped by 6 bases and J by 2 bases; unmatched bases: 11. CDR1 is GTSNPN and CDR2 is SVGIG in the germline V gene (reference sequence). The CDR3 consists of 15 residues.

This clone showed up just once. This rearrangement joins TRBV21-1 to TRBJ2-1; whether TRBD2, the table's D call, matches the DNA was not checked. TRBV21-1 is given as a pseudogene. The CDR3 length is 16 residues. The CDR3 sequence: CASSKALLAPLREQFF. For the CDR3, the DNA is TGTGCCAGCAGCAAAGCGCTGCTAGCGCCCTTGAGGGAGCAGTTCTTC.

This clone was counted a single time. This chain joins TRBV4-1 and TRBJ2-7; TRBD2 is a possible D gene (6 bases). V lost 4 bases and J 0 bases, leaving 7 bases between the germline ends. CDR3 length: 13 amino acids. Germline CDR1 and CDR2: MGHRA and YSYEKL. The CDR3 sequence: CASSLGLSYEQYF. The CDR3 DNA reads TGCGCCAGCAGCCTGGGACTCTCCTACGAGCAGTACTTC.

This clone was found a few times. The chain couples TRBV29-1 to TRBJ2-2; TRBD2 matches 8 bases. This CDR3 contains 13 residues. Per the germline V gene, CDR1 is SQVTM and CDR2 is ANQGSEA. V dropped 3 bases and J dropped 6; count of bases not matched to a gene: 3. The DNA for the CDR3 is TGCAGCGTTGAGCCCGGGAGGGCCGGGGAGCTGTTTTTT. This encodes CSVEPGRAGELFF.

The chain recombines TRBV7-2 with TRBJ1-5; D unclear. Between the trimmed V and J ends, which lost 1 base and 6 bases, there was a span of 7 bases. From germline, CDR1 is SGHTA and CDR2 FQGNSA. This CDR3 contains 13 residues. Here the CDR3 reads CASSLDGVQPQHF. The CDR3 DNA sequence: TGTGCCAGCAGCTTAGACGGGGTTCAGCCCCAGCATTTT.

This chain joins TRBV2 and TRBJ1-3; 9 nucleotides line up with TRBD1. Germline V gene sequence: CDR1 SNHLY, CDR2 FYNNEI. The J segment lost 1 base and the V segment lost 8 bases, leaving 6 bases of the junction unmatched. The CDR3 has 15 residues. CDR3: CASGDREGSGNTIYF. DNA for the CDR3: TGTGCCAGCGGGGACAGGGAAGGATCTGGAAACACCATATATTTT. Variable domain in full (rest from reference TRBV2 and TRBJ1-3): EPEVTQTPSHQVTQMGQEVILRCVPISNHLYFYWYRQILGQKVEFLVSFYNNEISEKSEIFDDQFSVERPDGSNFTLKIRSTKLEDSAMYFCASGDREGSGNTIYFGEGSWLTVV.

The V call is TRBV7-6, the J call TRBJ2-5; weak D call: TRBD1 (5 bases). This CDR3 is 19 amino acids long. Germline V gene lookup returns CDR1 SGHVS and CDR2 FNYEAQ. Trimming took off 3 bases at V and 1 base at J, with 24 bases between the two ends. The CDR3 spells CASSFTVYAAGNGQETQYF. CDR3 DNA sequence: TGTGCCAGCAGCTTTACGGTCTATGCGGCAGGGAACGGCCAAGAGACCCAGTACTTC. Filled out from reference TRBV7-6 and TRBJ2-5, the complete variable domain reads GAGVSQSPRYKVTKRGQDVALRCDPISGHVSLYWYRQALGQGPEFLTYFNYEAQQDKSGLPNDRFSAERPEGSISTLTIQRTEQRDSAMYRCASSFTVYAAGNGQETQYFGPGTRLLVL.

The chain carries TRBV5-4 and TRBJ1-2; D is perhaps TRBD1 (6 bases). This CDR3 comprises 14 residues. The V end lost 0 bases, the J end lost 4 bases, and 10 bases lay between the germline ends. From germline, CDR1 is SGHNT and CDR2 YYREEE (reference sequence). The CDR3 nucleotides read TGTGCCAGCAGCTTGGAGGGGGGGACCTATGGCTACACCTTC. The encoded protein is CASSLEGGTYGYTF.

This rearrangement joins TRBV5-1 to TRBJ2-7; D possibly corresponds to TRBD1 (6 bases). Between the trimmed V and J ends, which lost 1 base and 2 bases, there was a span of 13 bases. The CDR3 is 15 residues long. The germline V gene encodes CDR1 SGHRS and CDR2 YFSETQ. The chain's CDR3 is CASSLPETGTYEQYF. CDR3 nucleotide sequence: TGCGCCAGCAGCTTGCCGGAGACAGGAACCTACGAGCAGTACTTC.

This chain connects TRBV27 to TRBJ1-5, with 7 bases identical to TRBD1. The CDR3 extends over 16 amino acids. V shed 2 bases, J shed 4 bases, and the junction held 8 bases outside the gene matches. Germline loops: CDR1 MNHEY, CDR2 SMNVEV (reference sequence). The CDR3 DNA reads as TGTGCCAGCAGTTTACGTTGGGACAGCCCGAATCAGCCCCAGCATTTT. Its protein product is CASSLRWDSPNQPQHF.

The chain has TRBV5-5 and TRBJ2-1; the match to TRBD2 covers 8 bases. Germline CDR1 reads SGHKS; CDR2 reads YYEKEE (reference sequence). This CDR3 contains 16 residues. The V segment lost 0 bases and the J segment 2 bases; nucleotides outside the gene matches: 4. CDR3 loop: CASSLGAGVTYNEQFF. The CDR3, as DNA: TGTGCCAGCAGCTTGGGAGCGGGGGTTACCTACAATGAGCAGTTCTTC.

The V call is TRBV19, the J call TRBJ1-4; maybe TRBD1 (6 bases). The germline V gene encodes CDR1 LNHDA and CDR2 SQIVND (reference sequence). This CDR3 region has 15 residues. Trimming took off 4 bases at V and 5 bases at J, with 14 bases between the two ends. CDR3: CASSTWTAVNEKLFF. In DNA form, the CDR3 reads TGTGCCAGTAGTACGTGGACAGCCGTAAATGAAAAACTGTTTTTT.

The chain couples TRBV18 to TRBJ1-2; unclear D gene. The ends were cut back, 6 bases at V and 2 bases at J, with 13 bases in the middle. The CDR3 consists of 14 residues. Germline values: CDR1 KGHSH, CDR2 LQKENI. The DNA of the CDR3 is TGTGCCAGCTCCCCCGAGGGAGGAAACTATGGCTACACCTTC. Translating gives CASSPEGGNYGYTF.

The chain carries TRBV18 and TRBJ1-1; 9 nucleotides line up with TRBD1. The CDR3 sequence is 14 residues long. From germline, CDR1 is KGHSH and CDR2 LQKENI. With 4 bases clipped from V and 7 bases from J, the junction kept 7 bases outside the gene matches. The CDR3 DNA is TGTGCCAGCTCACAAGGGACAGGGAGTATTGAAGCTTTCTTT. Residues: CASSQGTGSIEAFF.

The V and J genes are TRBV28 and TRBJ2-2; 7 positions agree with TRBD1. Germline CDR1 MDHEN, CDR2 SYDVKM. The CDR3 covers 16 residues. Trimming cost V 4 bases and J 7 bases; bases outside gene matches: 12. CDR3 in amino acids: CASSSPGQPPLGELFF. The CDR3 nucleotides read TGTGCCAGCAGTTCCCCGGGACAGCCACCCCTCGGGGAGCTGTTTTTT.

The gene calls are TRBV24-1 and TRBJ2-7, with D perhaps matching TRBD2 (7 bases). The germline V gene encodes CDR1 KGHDR and CDR2 SFDVKD. The CDR3 contains 16 residues. Trimming took off 2 bases at V and 4 bases at J, with 17 bases between the two ends. The CDR3 region has the DNA TGTGCCACCAGTGATTCGACGGGGGGCGCTTGGTACGAGCAGTACTTC. This gives the protein CATSDSTGGAWYEQYF.

This chain joins TRBV29-1 and TRBJ1-1; D not resolved. Trimming removed 4 bases from V and 5 bases from J, with 14 bases in between. There are 13 residues in the CDR3. Germline-derived CDR1 and CDR2 are SQVTM and ANQGSEA. The CDR3 region is CSVVLTAGTEAFF. The DNA for the CDR3 is TGCAGCGTTGTCCTAACTGCGGGGACTGAAGCTTTCTTT. The full variable domain, with the rest looked up from reference TRBV29-1 and TRBJ1-1, is SAVISQKPSRDICQRGTSLTIQCQVDSQVTMMFWYRQQPGQSLTLIATANQGSEATYESGFVIDKFPISRPNLTFSTLTVSNMSPEDSSIYLCSVVLTAGTEAFFGQGTRLTVV.

The chain joins TRBV14 to TRBJ1-2; 8 nucleotides line up with TRBD1. The trim removed 2 bases at V and 7 bases at J, leaving 9 bases unmatched. Germline CDR1 reads SGHDN; CDR2 reads FVKESK. This CDR3 region has 15 residues. The CDR3 coding sequence is TGTGCCAGCAGCCAAATGGACAGGGTTGCTGGTGGCTACACCTTC. Translation: CASSQMDRVAGGYTF.

The chain joins TRBV7-9 to TRBJ2-1, with 12 bases aligning to TRBD2. The trim removed 2 bases at V and 3 bases at J, leaving 11 bases unmatched. CDR1 and CDR2 (germline): SEHNR, FQNEAQ (reference sequence). This CDR3 is built from 19 residues. The CDR3 DNA reads TGTGCCAGCAGCTTACCTAGCGGGAGGGCCCACCAATTCTACAATGAGCAGTTCTTC. Translation gives CASSLPSGRAHQFYNEQFF.

Only a few counts were recorded for this clone. The rearrangement uses TRBV11-2 and TRBJ2-7, with 9 bases that match TRBD1. Germline V gene lookup returns CDR1 SGHAT and CDR2 FQNNGV. V shed 1 base and J 3 bases; nucleotides not matched to a gene: 13. The CDR3 is 18 residues long. CDR3 amino acids: CASSLALTRGQGLYEQYF. For the CDR3, the DNA is TGTGCCAGCAGCTTAGCGTTAACCCGGGGACAGGGTCTCTACGAGCAGTACTTC.

Concerning this clone: Germline and junction disagree at one end, which may indicate a read error. J is TRBJ2-7 and V is TRBV18; TRBD2 aligns across 8 bases. The germline V gene encodes CDR1 KGHSH and CDR2 LQKENI. This CDR3 comprises 15 residues. This CDR3 reads CANSPPDGRVYEQYF. The CDR3 DNA follows: TGTGCCAACTCACCACCCGACGGGAGGGTATACGAGCAGTACTTC.

This clone was seen more than once but under ten times. The chain uses TRBV4-1 and TRBJ1-2, with 7 bases that match TRBD1. CDR3 length: 14 residues. V lost 0 bases and J lost 3; bases outside the gene matches: 1. From germline, CDR1 is MGHRA and CDR2 YSYEKL. The CDR3: CASSQEQGYYGYTF. The CDR3 DNA is TGCGCCAGCAGCCAAGAACAGGGGTACTATGGCTACACCTTC.

The chain is built from TRBV11-2 and TRBJ2-3; 9 bases agree with TRBD2. The CDR3 length is 15 residues. With 1 base clipped from V and 5 bases from J, the junction kept 4 bases outside the gene matches. From germline, CDR1 is SGHAT and CDR2 FQNNGV. The CDR3 DNA sequence: TGTGCCAGCAGCTTAGTAGCGGGAGTAATAGATACGCAGTATTTT. Protein product: CASSLVAGVIDTQYF.

The chain links TRBV6-1 to TRBJ1-1; D may be TRBD1 (6 bases). The CDR3 covers 17 residues. V lost 3 bases and J lost 4, with 21 bases in between. CDR1 is MNHNS, CDR2 SASEGT, per germline. CDR3 protein: CASSDPWRGPRSTEAFF. CDR3 bases: TGTGCCAGCAGTGATCCCTGGCGGGGGCCACGTAGCACTGAAGCTTTCTTT.

The J gene is TRBJ1-3, the V gene TRBV5-1; D ambiguous. This CDR3 is built from 14 residues. The germline V gene has CDR1 SGHRS and CDR2 YFSETQ. V was clipped by 0 bases and J by 0 bases, with 4 bases between them. The CDR3 loop is CASSLASSGNTIYF. CDR3 sequence (DNA): TGCGCCAGCAGCTTGGCCAGCTCTGGAAACACCATATATTTT.

This clone was observed a handful of times. For the CDR3, the DNA is TGCGCCAGCAGCGACTCAGGGACAGCTCTGAACACCGGGGAGCTGTTTTTT. Its protein is CASSDSGTALNTGELFF. The chain recombines TRBV5-1 with TRBJ2-2, with TRBD1 identical over 7 bases. The ends lost 4 bases at V and 1 base at J; junction bases unmatched: 10. Per the germline V gene, CDR1 is SGHRS and CDR2 is YFSETQ. The CDR3 contains 17 residues.

This sequence joins TRBV15 and TRBJ1-1; D possibly corresponds to TRBD1 (5 bases). This CDR3 region has 15 residues. Trimming took off 4 bases at V and 2 bases at J, with 14 bases between the two ends. Looked up from germline, CDR1 is LNHNV and CDR2 is YYDKDF (reference sequence). This CDR3 reads CATSKDITVNTEAFF. The CDR3, as DNA: TGTGCCACCAGCAAGGACATCACCGTTAACACTGAAGCTTTCTTT.

The gene calls are TRBV10-3 and TRBJ2-1; TRBD2 matches at 14 bases. V lost 10 bases, J lost 6 bases, and 11 bases stayed unmatched. The length of the CDR3 is 16 residues. The germline gives CDR1 ENHRY, CDR2 SYGVKD. Written as DNA, the CDR3 is TGTGCCACCGAGACAACGGGACTAGCGGGAGTCAATGAGCAGTTCTTC. Translation: CATETTGLAGVNEQFF.

V gene TRBV9 combines with J gene TRBJ1-1, with D possibly TRBD1 on 6 matching bases. Trimming cost V 7 bases and J 4 bases, with 14 bases left between them. Germline CDR1 and CDR2: SGDLS and YYNGEE. This CDR3 has 13 residues. CDR3 sequence (DNA): TGTGCCAGCTCTGGGGGGGCGCGCACTGAAGCTTTCTTT. Encoded protein: CASSGGARTEAFF.